This TCR beta chain was obtained from a study of CD8 T cells in Susac syndrome (dated by TCRdb to between 2018 and 2020). Background for the entire study: Whether CD8+ T cell activation and differentiation in Susac syndrome was antigen driven was tested using repertoire sequencing. Results and caveats for the whole study, not just this receptor: The number of individuals in the TCR sequencing and HLA analysis was acknowledged as relatively small.

CDR1 SGDLS and CDR2 YYNGEE were looked up in the germline V gene. The CDR3 covers 16 residues, taking in both the cysteine and the phenylalanine. The CDR3 DNA has 48 bases and is translated from base 1. Germline trimming: 3 bases from V, 5 bases from J; junction bases outside gene matches: 10. RNA was extracted with the RNeasy kit and about 0.5 to 1 ug was reverse transcribed using random hexamers. The immunoSEQ multiplex PCR assay, covering 54 Vbeta and 13 Jbeta segments, was used to amplify TCR beta CDR3 regions. PCR amplification bias was corrected using a synthetic template baseline for primer optimization and computational correction. The original pipeline was this. Reads were assigned to V, D and J genes according to IMGT and analyzed in immunoSEQ Analyzer, with only productive sequences retained. To calculate clonality, Shannon entropy was normalized by log2 of the number of productive unique sequences and then subtracted from one. For each patient and control, public and private clones were evaluated among the 100 most prevalent clones. Clones were defined as Susac-specific if absent from the healthy and MS cohorts, from around 1,100 published viral clones and from other ImmuneACCESS disease sequences. TCRdb handled the public reads itself, with Q25 trimming in fastp and clone calling in MiXCR, and kept productive beta chains. Entries that share a CDR3 protein sequence are merged under the most common genes and DNA. The V and J calls and clone size come from TCRdb's table, not from the authors' own analysis. The sample contains approximately 170,000 distinct CDR3 sequences, less than 95% of them found a single time. The ten biggest clones cover around 0.093% of the sample.

Peripheral blood CD8+ and CD4+ T cells from healthy donors, Susac syndrome patients and multiple sclerosis patients were profiled using high-throughput TCR beta sequencing. Treatment-naive patients with stable or active relapsing-remitting disease fulfilling revised McDonald criteria were used as multiple sclerosis controls. Bulk CD8+ and CD4+ T cells were purified by magnetic negative isolation, whereas CD8+ TEMRA cells were enriched by FACS. Blood was drawn into EDTA tubes, processed within 24 hours, and PBMCs were isolated by density gradient centrifugation. PBMCs destined for TCR sequencing were cryopreserved in liquid nitrogen and later thawed in a 37 °C water bath. A purity of at least 90% was achieved for sorted or isolated CD4+, CD8+ and CD8+ TEMRA cells. As regards this clonotype: Its recognized antigen is unknown. Per-base quality was not reported, and no clone a single base away is much larger than it.

The sample taken for sequencing was CD4+ T cells from PBMCs. The sequence was collected from a human donor with multiple sclerosis. The V and J segments used are TRBV9 and TRBJ2-2, with 7 central nucleotides matching TRBD1. The base sequence is TGTGCCAGCAGCGCCGTAAAGACAGGGATTACCGGGGAGCTGTTTTTT. It encodes CASSAVKTGITGELFF.